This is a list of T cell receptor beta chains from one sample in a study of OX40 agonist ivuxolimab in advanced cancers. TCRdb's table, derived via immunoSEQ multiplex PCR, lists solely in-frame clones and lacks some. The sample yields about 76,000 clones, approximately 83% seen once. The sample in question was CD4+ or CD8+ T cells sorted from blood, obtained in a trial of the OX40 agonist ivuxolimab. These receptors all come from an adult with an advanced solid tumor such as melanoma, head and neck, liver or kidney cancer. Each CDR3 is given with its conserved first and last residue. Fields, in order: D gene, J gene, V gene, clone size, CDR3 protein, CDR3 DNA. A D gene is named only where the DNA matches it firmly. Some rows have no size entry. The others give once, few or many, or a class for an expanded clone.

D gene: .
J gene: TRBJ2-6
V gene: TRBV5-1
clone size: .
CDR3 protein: CASNPGQGPSGANVLTF
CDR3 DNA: TGCGCCAGCAACCCTGGGCAGGGGCCCTCTGGGGCCAACGTCCTGACTTTC

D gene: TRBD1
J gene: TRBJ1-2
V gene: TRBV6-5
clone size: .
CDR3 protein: CASRPGQVSYDGYTF
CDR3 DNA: TGTGCCAGCAGACCGGGACAGGTGTCATATGACGGCTACACCTTC

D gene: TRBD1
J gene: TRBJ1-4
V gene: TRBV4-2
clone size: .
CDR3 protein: CASSQDPQIKGQTTTNEKLFF
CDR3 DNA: TGTGCCAGCAGCCAAGATCCCCAAATCAAGGGACAGACTACAACTAATGAAAAACTGTTTTTT

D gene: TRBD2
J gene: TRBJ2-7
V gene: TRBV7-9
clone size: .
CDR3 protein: CASSGTSGGYEQYF
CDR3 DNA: TGTGCCAGCAGCGGGACTAGCGGGGGCTACGAGCAGTACTTC

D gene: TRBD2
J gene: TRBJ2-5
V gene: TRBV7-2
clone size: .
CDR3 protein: CASSGSGSRETQYF
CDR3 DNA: TGTGCCAGCAGTGGGAGCGGGAGTAGAGAGACCCAGTACTTC

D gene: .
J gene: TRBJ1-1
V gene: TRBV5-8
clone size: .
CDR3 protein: CASSFRGLMNTEAFF
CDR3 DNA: TGTGCCAGCAGCTTCAGGGGACTAATGAACACTGAAGCTTTCTTT

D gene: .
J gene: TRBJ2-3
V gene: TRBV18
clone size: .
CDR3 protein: CASSPIGATDTQYF
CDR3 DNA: TGTGCCAGCTCACCCATAGGGGCCACAGATACGCAGTATTTT

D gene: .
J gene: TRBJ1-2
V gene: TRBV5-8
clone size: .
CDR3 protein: CASSGGAYGYTF
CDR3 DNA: TGTGCCAGCAGCGGGGGAGCCTATGGCTACACCTTC

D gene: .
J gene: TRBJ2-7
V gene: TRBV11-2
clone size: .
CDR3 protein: CASSLERALQYEQYF
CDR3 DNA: TGTGCCAGCAGCTTAGAGAGGGCACTCCAATACGAGCAGTACTTC

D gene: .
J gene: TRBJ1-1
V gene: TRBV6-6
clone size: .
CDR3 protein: CASSLNSEAFF
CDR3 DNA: TGTGCCAGCAGTTTGAACTCTGAAGCTTTCTTT

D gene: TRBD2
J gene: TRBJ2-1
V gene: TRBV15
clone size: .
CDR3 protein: CATSRDLTSANEQFF
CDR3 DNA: TGTGCCACCAGCAGAGATCTCACTAGCGCCAATGAGCAGTTCTTC

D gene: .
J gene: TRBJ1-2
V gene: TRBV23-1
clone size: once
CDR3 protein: CASSQWAVYGYTF
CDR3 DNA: TGCGCCAGCAGTCAATGGGCAGTCTATGGCTACACCTTC

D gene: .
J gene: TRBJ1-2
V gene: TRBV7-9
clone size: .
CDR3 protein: CASSIPDRTRGGYTF
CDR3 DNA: TGTGCCAGCAGCATACCGGACCGCACCCGGGGGGGCTACACCTTC

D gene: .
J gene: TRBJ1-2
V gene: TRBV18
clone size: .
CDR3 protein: CASSPGGGPEGYTF
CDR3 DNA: TGTGCCAGCTCCCCTGGAGGAGGGCCGGAAGGCTACACCTTC

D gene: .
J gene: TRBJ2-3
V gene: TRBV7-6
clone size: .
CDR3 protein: CASSLDPKDTQYF
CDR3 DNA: TGTGCCAGCAGCTTAGACCCCAAAGATACGCAGTATTTT

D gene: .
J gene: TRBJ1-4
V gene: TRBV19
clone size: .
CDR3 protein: CASSIGDNREKLFF
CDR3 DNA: TGTGCCAGTAGTATCGGGGACAATCGGGAAAAACTGTTTTTT

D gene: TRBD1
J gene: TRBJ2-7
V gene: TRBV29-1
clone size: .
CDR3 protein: CSVEDGTGQTYEQYF
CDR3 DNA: TGCAGCGTTGAAGATGGGACAGGACAAACCTACGAGCAGTACTTC

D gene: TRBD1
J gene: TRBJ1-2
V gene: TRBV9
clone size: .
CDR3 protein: CASSVDLGTGYGYTF
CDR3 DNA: TGTGCCAGCAGCGTAGACCTAGGGACAGGCTATGGCTACACCTTC

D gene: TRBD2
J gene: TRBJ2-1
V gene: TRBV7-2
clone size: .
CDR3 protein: CASSSVWVSGGRANNEQFF
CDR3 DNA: TGTGCCAGCAGCTCAGTTTGGGTGTCGGGCGGGAGGGCAAACAATGAGCAGTTCTTC

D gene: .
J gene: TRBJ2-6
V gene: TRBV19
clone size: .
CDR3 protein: CASSTSGAAGANVLTF
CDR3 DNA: TGTGCCAGTAGTACGTCCGGGGCAGCTGGGGCCAACGTCCTGACTTTC

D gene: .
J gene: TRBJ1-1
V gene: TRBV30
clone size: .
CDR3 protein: CASITNTEAFF
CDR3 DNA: TGTGCCAGCATTACGAACACTGAAGCTTTCTTT

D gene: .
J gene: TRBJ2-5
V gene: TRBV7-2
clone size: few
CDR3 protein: CASSFTGWETQYF
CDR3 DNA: TGTGCCAGCAGCTTCACCGGCTGGGAGACCCAGTACTTC

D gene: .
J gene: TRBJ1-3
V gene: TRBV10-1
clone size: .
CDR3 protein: CASSDHAAGGNTIYF
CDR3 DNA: TGCGCCAGCAGTGATCATGCCGCGGGTGGAAACACCATATATTTT

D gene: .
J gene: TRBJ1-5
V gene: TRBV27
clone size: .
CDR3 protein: CASSLGISNQPQHF
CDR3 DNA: TGTGCCAGCAGTTTAGGTATTAGCAATCAGCCCCAGCATTTT

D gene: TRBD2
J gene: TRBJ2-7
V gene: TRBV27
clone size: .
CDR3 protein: CASSPGLPYEQYF
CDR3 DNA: TGTGCCAGCAGTCCGGGACTACCCTACGAGCAGTACTTC

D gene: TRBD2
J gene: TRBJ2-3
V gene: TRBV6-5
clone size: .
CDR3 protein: CASKTSGGDTQYF
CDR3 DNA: TGTGCCAGCAAGACTAGCGGGGGGGATACGCAGTATTTT

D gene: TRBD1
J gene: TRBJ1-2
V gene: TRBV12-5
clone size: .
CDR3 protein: CASGGTGGNYGYTF
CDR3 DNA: TGTGCTAGTGGCGGGACAGGAGGGAACTATGGCTACACCTTC

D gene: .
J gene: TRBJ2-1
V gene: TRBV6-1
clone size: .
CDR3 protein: CASSGWLFVARNEQFF
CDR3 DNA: TGTGCCAGCAGTGGTTGGTTATTCGTAGCCCGGAATGAGCAGTTCTTC

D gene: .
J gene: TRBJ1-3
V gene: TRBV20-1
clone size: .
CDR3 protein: CSASLGNTIYF
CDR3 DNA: TGCAGTGCTAGTTTGGGAAACACCATATATTTT

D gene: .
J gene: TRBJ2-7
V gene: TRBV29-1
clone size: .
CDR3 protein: CSAVLTGGRRLVPYEQYF
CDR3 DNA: TGCAGCGCAGTCCTTACAGGAGGCCGAAGACTTGTTCCCTACGAGCAGTACTTC

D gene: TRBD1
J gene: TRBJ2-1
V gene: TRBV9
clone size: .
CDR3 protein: CASGTGESYNEQFF
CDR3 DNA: TGTGCCAGCGGGACAGGGGAATCCTACAATGAGCAGTTCTTC

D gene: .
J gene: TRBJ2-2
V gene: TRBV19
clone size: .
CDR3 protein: CASSIKLVKNTGELFF
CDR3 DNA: TGTGCCAGTAGTATAAAGCTGGTCAAAAACACCGGGGAGCTGTTTTTT

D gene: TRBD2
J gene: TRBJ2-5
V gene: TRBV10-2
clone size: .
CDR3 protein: CASSEPWTSEKEQYF
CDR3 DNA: TGCGCCAGCAGTGAGCCGTGGACTAGCGAAAAGGAGCAGTACTTC

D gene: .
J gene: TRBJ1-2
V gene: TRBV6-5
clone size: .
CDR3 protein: CASSYSGGENGYTF
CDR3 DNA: TGTGCCAGCAGTTACTCGGGAGGAGAAAATGGCTACACCTTC

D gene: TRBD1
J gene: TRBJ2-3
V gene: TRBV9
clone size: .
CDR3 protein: CASTLGTGNRYTQYF
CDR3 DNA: TGTGCCAGCACATTAGGGACAGGGAATCGCTATACGCAGTATTTT

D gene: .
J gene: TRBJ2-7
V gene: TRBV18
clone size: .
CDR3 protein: CASSPQGLYEQYF
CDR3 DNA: TGTGCCAGCTCCCCACAGGGTTTATACGAGCAGTACTTC

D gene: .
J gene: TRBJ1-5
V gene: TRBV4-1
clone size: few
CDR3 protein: CASSQDIGAQPQHF
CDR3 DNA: TGCGCCAGCAGCCAAGATATTGGGGCTCAGCCCCAGCATTTT

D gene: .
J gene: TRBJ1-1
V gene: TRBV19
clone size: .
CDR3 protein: CATGSWTEAFF
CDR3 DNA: TGTGCCACAGGGTCTTGGACTGAAGCTTTCTTT

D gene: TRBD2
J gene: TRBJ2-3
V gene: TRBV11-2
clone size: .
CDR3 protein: CASSLASTSGTDTQYF
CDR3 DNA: TGTGCCAGCAGCTTAGCGAGCACTAGCGGCACAGATACGCAGTATTTT

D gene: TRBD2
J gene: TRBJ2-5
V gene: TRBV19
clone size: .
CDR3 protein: CASSGAGGGFETQYF
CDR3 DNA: TGTGCCAGTAGTGGGGCGGGGGGCGGTTTTGAGACCCAGTACTTC

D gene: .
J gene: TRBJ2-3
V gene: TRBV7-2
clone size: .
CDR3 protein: CASSSGYSSTDTQYF
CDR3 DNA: TGTGCCAGCAGCTCCGGTTACTCTAGCACAGATACGCAGTATTTT

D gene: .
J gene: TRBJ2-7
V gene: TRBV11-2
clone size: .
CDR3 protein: CASSLDMARVSSYEQYF
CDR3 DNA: TGTGCCAGCAGCTTAGATATGGCCAGGGTGAGCTCCTACGAGCAGTACTTC

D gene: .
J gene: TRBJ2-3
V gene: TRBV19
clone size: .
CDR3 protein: CASSIDEDTQYF
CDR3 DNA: TGTGCCAGTAGTATAGATGAAGATACGCAGTATTTT

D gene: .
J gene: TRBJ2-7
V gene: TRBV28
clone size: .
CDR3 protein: CASSLRAYEQYF
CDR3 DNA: TGTGCCAGCAGTCTTAGGGCCTACGAGCAGTACTTC

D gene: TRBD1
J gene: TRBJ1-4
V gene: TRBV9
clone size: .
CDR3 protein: CASSGYRGSEKLFF
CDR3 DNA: TGTGCCAGCAGCGGTTACAGGGGGTCCGAAAAACTGTTTTTT

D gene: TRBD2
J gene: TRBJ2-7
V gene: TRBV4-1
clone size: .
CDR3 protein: CASSQDGLAGDFSYEQYF
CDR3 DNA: TGCGCCAGCAGCCAAGATGGGCTCGCGGGGGACTTTTCCTACGAGCAGTACTTC

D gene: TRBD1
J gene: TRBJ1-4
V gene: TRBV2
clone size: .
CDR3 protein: CASSDRGMVLFF
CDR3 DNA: TGTGCCAGCAGTGACAGGGGGATGGTACTGTTTTTT